What follows are 28 T cell receptor beta chains derived from one specimen sequenced in a study of blood T cell repertoires in COVID-19. TCRdb's copy holds only in-frame clones and misses some; the assay was immunoSEQ multiplex PCR. The profile covers about 220,000 clones, with 80% appearing a single time and 9.5% to 15% taken by the ten largest. The sequenced sample was peripheral blood. These receptors originate from a human donor in a cohort sampled during active COVID-19.

The chain uses TRBV6-4 and TRBJ2-7; 8 bases fit TRBD1. V shed 7 bases and J 0 bases; nucleotides not matched to a gene: 14. Germline V gene lookup returns CDR1 MRHNA and CDR2 SNTAGT. This CDR3 is 17 amino acids long. The CDR3 region is CASMPRGTGPSSYEQYF. CDR3 nucleotides: TGTGCCAGCATGCCTAGAGGGACAGGACCGAGCTCCTACGAGCAGTACTTC.

The V gene is TRBV4-1, the J gene TRBJ2-1, with 7 bases identical to TRBD2. V was clipped by 3 bases and J by 0 bases; unmatched bases: 8. This CDR3 comprises 17 residues. Germline CDR1 is MGHRA and CDR2 is YSYEKL. Here the CDR3 reads CASSHTNLAVSYNEQFF. DNA of the CDR3: TGCGCCAGCAGCCATACCAATCTAGCGGTCTCCTACAATGAGCAGTTCTTC.

The chain links TRBV5-6 to TRBJ1-6; TRBD1 matches at 7 bases. Per the germline V gene, CDR1 is SGHDT and CDR2 is YYEEEE. This CDR3 is 17 amino acids long. V shed 0 bases, J shed 4 bases, and the junction held 7 bases outside the gene matches. The CDR3 DNA follows: TGTGCCAGCAGCTTGGCCGAGGAGGGGGCTTATAATTCACCCCTCCACTTT. Its translation is CASSLAEEGAYNSPLHF.

The gene calls are TRBV7-8 and TRBJ1-3; no reliable D call. Deletions cut 1 base from V and 1 base from J, with 11 bases between. Germline V gene lookup returns CDR1 SGHVS and CDR2 FQNEAQ. The CDR3 spans 16 residues. DNA of the CDR3: TGTGCCAGCAGCTTAGATATACCAACTTCTGGAAACACCATATATTTT. The encoded protein is CASSLDIPTSGNTIYF.

The CDR3 region is CASSESGGADIQYF. For the CDR3, the DNA is TGTGCCAGCAGTGAATCGGGTGGCGCAGACATTCAGTACTTC. V gene TRBV6-1 combines with J gene TRBJ2-4; D unclear. The V end lost 2 bases, the J end lost 8 bases, and 13 bases lay between the germline ends. This CDR3 is 14 amino acids long. CDR1 is MNHNS and CDR2 is SASEGT in the germline V gene.

As DNA, the CDR3 is TGTGCCATCAGCACGAGCTCCTATAATTCACCCCTCCACTTT. It specifies CAISTSSYNSPLHF. The chain links TRBV10-3 to TRBJ1-6; no definite D call. The CDR3 is 14 residues long. CDR1 is ENHRY and CDR2 is SYGVKD in the germline V gene. Deletions cut 6 bases from V and 0 bases from J, with 6 bases between.

The chain couples TRBV7-2 to TRBJ2-4, with TRBD1 as a possible D gene (6 bases). The CDR3 spans 13 residues. V was shortened by 3 bases and J by 6 bases, with 9 bases between the two germline ends. Germline lookup yields CDR1 SGHTA and CDR2 FQGNSA. DNA for the CDR3: TGTGCCAGCAGCTTGGACAGAAGAAACATTCAGTACTTC. Translated, it gives CASSLDRRNIQYF.

In DNA form, the CDR3 reads TGTGCCAGTAGTATGGAGGGCAGGGCCGAAGCTTTCTTT. Protein: CASSMEGRAEAFF. J is TRBJ1-1 and V is TRBV19; a possible D gene is TRBD1 (5 bases). The V end was cut by 3 bases, the J end by 8 bases, with 13 bases between. The CDR3 has 13 amino acids. In germline, CDR1 is LNHDA, CDR2 SQIVND (reference sequence). Full variable domain (outside the CDR3, taken from reference TRBV19 and TRBJ1-1): DGGITQSPKYLFRKEGQNVTLSCEQNLNHDAMYWYRQDPGQGLRLIYYSQIVNDFQKGDIAEGYSVSREKKESFPLTVTSAQKNPTAFYLCASSMEGRAEAFFGQGTRLTVV.

The CDR3 is CASSPPGGPSYNEQFF. The DNA for the CDR3 is TGTGCCAGCAGCCCGCCGGGGGGGCCCTCGTACAATGAGCAGTTCTTC. V gene TRBV7-9 combines with J gene TRBJ2-1, with TRBD2 matching 8 bases. The CDR3 contains 16 residues. V dropped 5 bases and J dropped 4; count of bases not matched to a gene: 10. Germline loops: CDR1 SEHNR, CDR2 FQNEAQ (reference sequence).

CDR3 nucleotide sequence: TGTGCCTGGAGTGGTCTAGCGGGGTTCTACGAGCAGTACTTC. As protein: CAWSGLAGFYEQYF. This chain uses TRBV30 with TRBJ2-7, with 9 bases aligning to TRBD2. V lost 1 base, J lost 3 bases, and 4 bases stayed unmatched. The germline V gene has CDR1 GTSNPN and CDR2 SVGIG (reference sequence). The CDR3 is 14 amino acids.

The chain links TRBV5-1 to TRBJ1-1; 7 bases agree with TRBD1. CDR1 is SGHRS, CDR2 YFSETQ, per germline. V lost 4 bases to trimming and J lost 5 bases; unmatched junction nucleotides: 11. The CDR3 contains 15 residues. The CDR3 sequence: CASSNLRQGQTEAFF. In DNA form, the CDR3 reads TGCGCCAGCAGCAACCTTCGACAGGGACAGACTGAAGCTTTCTTT.

The V and J genes are TRBV9 and TRBJ1-1; 10 bases line up with TRBD1. This CDR3 is built from 15 residues. The germline V gene encodes CDR1 SGDLS and CDR2 YYNGEE. V shed 3 bases and J 6 bases; nucleotides not matched to a gene: 8. CDR3 bases: TGTGCCAGCAGCGCCCGACAGGGGGCAACCTCTGAAGCTTTCTTT. It specifies CASSARQGATSEAFF.

The genes are TRBV27 and TRBJ1-5; 8 bases align to TRBD1. CDR3 size: 15 residues. Germline lookup yields CDR1 MNHEY and CDR2 SMNVEV (reference sequence). V shed 3 bases and J 3 bases; nucleotides not matched to a gene: 4. CDR3 loop: CASSFGTGFNQPQHF. The DNA for the CDR3 is TGTGCCAGCAGTTTCGGGACAGGATTCAATCAGCCCCAGCATTTT.

This clone has a single count. V and J are TRBV24-1 and TRBJ2-2; possibly TRBD2 for D (5 bases). This CDR3 spans 17 amino acids. Germline V CDR1 and CDR2: KGHDR, SFDVKD. The ends were cut back, 2 bases at V and 5 bases at J, with 17 bases in the middle. The CDR3 protein is CATSDYTRGVRTGELFF. DNA of the CDR3: TGTGCCACCAGTGATTACACACGGGGAGTACGGACCGGGGAGCTGTTTTTT.

This clone was detected once. CDR3 bases: TGTGCCAGCAGTCCACTTCAACCCACTAGCACAGATACGCAGTATTTT. This gives the protein CASSPLQPTSTDTQYF. The V gene is TRBV28, the J gene TRBJ2-3; D call uncertain. This CDR3 spans 16 amino acids. V dropped 5 bases and J dropped 0 bases, with 15 bases sitting between them. Germline V CDR1 and CDR2: MDHEN, SYDVKM. The full variable domain, with the rest looked up from reference TRBV28 and TRBJ2-3, is DVKVTQSSRYLVKRTGEKVFLECVQDMDHENMFWYRQDPGLGLRLIYFSYDVKMKEKGDIPEGYSVSREKKERFSLILESASTNQTSMYLCASSPLQPTSTDTQYFGPGTRLTVL.

Worth noting for this clone: This may be a read error, as it is one base from a much larger clone. The chain employs TRBV14 and TRBJ2-1, with D perhaps matching TRBD2 (5 bases). The V end lost 4 bases, the J end lost 5 bases, and 9 bases lay between the germline ends. Germline V gives CDR1 SGHDN, CDR2 FVKESK. The CDR3 consists of 13 residues. CDR3 amino acids: CASSPRGDNEQFF. The CDR3, as DNA: TGTGCCAGCAGCCCCCGGGGTGACAATGAGCAGTTCTTC.

This clone was recorded a few times. The V gene is TRBV6-5, the J gene TRBJ1-5; a weak D match, TRBD1 (5 bases). V lost 0 bases to trimming and J lost 2 bases, with 8 bases between them. The V gene's germline CDR1 is MNHEY and CDR2 SVGAGI. The CDR3 runs 15 residues. The DNA for the CDR3 is TGTGCCAGCAGTTACTCGGGGGGGGGCAATCAGCCCCAGCATTTT. Translated, it gives CASSYSGGGNQPQHF.

This sequence joins TRBV27 and TRBJ2-3; 14 positions agree with TRBD2. The CDR3 covers 16 residues. Per the germline V gene, CDR1 is MNHEY and CDR2 is SMNVEV (reference sequence). V trimming: 5 bases; J trimming: 5 bases; junction bases outside the gene matches: 6. This chain's CDR3 is CASSKTSGGAEDTQYF. The CDR3 DNA reads as TGTGCCAGCAGTAAGACTAGCGGGGGGGCTGAAGATACGCAGTATTTT.

This chain joins TRBV11-1 and TRBJ1-2; D is unresolved. Germline V CDR1 and CDR2: SGHAT, FQDESV (reference sequence). V lost 4 bases to trimming and J lost 2 bases, with 8 bases between them. This CDR3 has 13 residues. The DNA of the CDR3 is TGTGCCAGCAGCTCATCACGGAACTATGGCTACACCTTC. Protein product: CASSSSRNYGYTF.

This clone was picked up a small number of times. The rearrangement uses TRBV10-3 and TRBJ2-1; 12 bases fit TRBD2. This CDR3 is built from 17 residues. Germline V gives CDR1 ENHRY, CDR2 SYGVKD. The ends lost 2 bases at V and 0 bases at J; junction bases unmatched: 2. CDR3 residues: CAISEGLAGSSYNEQFF. The CDR3 DNA follows: TGTGCCATCAGTGAGGGACTAGCGGGAAGCTCCTACAATGAGCAGTTCTTC.

The chain links TRBV28 to TRBJ2-1, with D perhaps TRBD2 (6 bases). The CDR3 is 13 residues long. V lost 10 bases and J 6 bases, leaving 16 bases between the germline ends. The germline gives CDR1 MDHEN, CDR2 SYDVKM. This chain's CDR3 is CATSPGTPNEQFF. CDR3 coding DNA: TGTGCCACCTCCCCCGGGACTCCCAATGAGCAGTTCTTC.

V usage is TRBV7-6 and J usage is TRBJ1-4, with 9 bases fitting TRBD1. From germline, CDR1 is SGHVS and CDR2 FNYEAQ. The V segment lost 0 bases and the J segment 7 bases; nucleotides outside the gene matches: 9. The CDR3 contains 17 residues. The CDR3 spells CASSLAPTGGSGEKLFF. The CDR3 region has the DNA TGTGCCAGCAGCTTAGCTCCCACAGGGGGCTCGGGTGAAAAACTGTTTTTT.

The chain joins TRBV15 to TRBJ2-1; D call uncertain. Trimming took off 5 bases at V and 8 bases at J, with 16 bases between the two ends. Germline values: CDR1 LNHNV, CDR2 YYDKDF (reference sequence). The CDR3 runs 14 residues. The CDR3 reads CATSSRRTYDEQFF. CDR3 bases: TGTGCCACCAGCTCGCGCCGAACTTACGATGAGCAGTTCTTC.

This clone appeared once. The chain uses TRBV5-6 and TRBJ2-5; D remains ambiguous. This CDR3 is built from 15 residues. The V end was cut by 2 bases, the J end by 1 base, with 12 bases between. The germline CDR1 and CDR2 sequences are SGHDT and YYEEEE. CDR3: CASSFDLILQETQYF. For the CDR3, the DNA is TGTGCCAGCAGCTTCGACTTGATCCTCCAAGAGACCCAGTACTTC.

The DNA of the CDR3 is TGTGCCAGCAGTTTTGCGGCCACTCTTTACAATGAGCAGTTCTTC. It encodes CASSFAATLYNEQFF. The chain employs TRBV27 and TRBJ2-1; D gene unclear. Looked up from germline, CDR1 is MNHEY and CDR2 is SMNVEV (reference sequence). The V and J ends lost 3 bases and 4 bases respectively, with 13 bases between them. The CDR3 runs 15 residues.

The chain has TRBV18 and TRBJ2-7; 12 nucleotides align to TRBD1. After removal of 3 bases from V and 6 bases from J, the junction contained 9 bases not matched to a gene. The CDR3 has 16 residues. Per germline, CDR1 KGHSH and CDR2 LQKENI. The CDR3 DNA sequence: TGTGCCAGCTCACCCCCCTTGAGGGACAGGGGGCCCGAGCAGTACTTC. Its protein product is CASSPPLRDRGPEQYF.

This clone was detected a few times. The rearrangement links TRBV13 to TRBJ2-7; 9 bases line up with TRBD1. CDR1 and CDR2 from the germline V gene are PRHDT and FYEKMQ (reference sequence). The junction had 6 bases not matched to a gene; V was cut back by 5 bases and J by 10 bases. This CDR3 is 12 amino acids long. The CDR3 here is CASSTGTGSQYF. The DNA of the CDR3 is TGTGCCAGCAGCACCGGGACAGGGTCTCAGTACTTC.

This chain uses TRBV28 with TRBJ2-3, with 9 bases identical to TRBD2. Germline V gene sequence: CDR1 MDHEN, CDR2 SYDVKM. The V segment lost 5 bases and the J segment 0 bases; nucleotides outside the gene matches: 6. This CDR3 has 16 residues. CDR3 bases: TGTGCCAGCAGTATGGGAGCGGGAGGTAGCACAGATACGCAGTATTTT. Its protein product is CASSMGAGGSTDTQYF.